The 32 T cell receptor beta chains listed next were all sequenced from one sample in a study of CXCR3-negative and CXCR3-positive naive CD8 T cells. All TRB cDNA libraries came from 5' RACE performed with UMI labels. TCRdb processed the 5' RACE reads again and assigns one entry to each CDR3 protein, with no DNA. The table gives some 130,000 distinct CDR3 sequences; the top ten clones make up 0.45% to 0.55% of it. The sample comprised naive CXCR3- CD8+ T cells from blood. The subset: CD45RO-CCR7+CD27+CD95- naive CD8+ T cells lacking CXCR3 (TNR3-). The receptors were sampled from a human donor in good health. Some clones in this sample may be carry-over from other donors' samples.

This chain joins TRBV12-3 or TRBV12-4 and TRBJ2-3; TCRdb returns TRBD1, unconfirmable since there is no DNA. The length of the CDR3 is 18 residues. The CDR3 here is CASSLPEGDTYFTDTQYF.

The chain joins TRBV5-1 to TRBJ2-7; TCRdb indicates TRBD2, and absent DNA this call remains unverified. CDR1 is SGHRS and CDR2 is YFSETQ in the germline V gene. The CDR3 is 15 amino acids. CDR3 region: CASTPTSGETYEQYF.

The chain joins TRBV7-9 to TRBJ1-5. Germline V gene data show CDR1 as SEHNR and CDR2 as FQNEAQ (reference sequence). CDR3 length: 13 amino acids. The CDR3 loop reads CASSEDVNQPQHF.

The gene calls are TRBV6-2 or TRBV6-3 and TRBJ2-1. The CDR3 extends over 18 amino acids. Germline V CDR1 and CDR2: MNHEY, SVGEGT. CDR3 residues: CASSPVGVGRSSYNEQFF.

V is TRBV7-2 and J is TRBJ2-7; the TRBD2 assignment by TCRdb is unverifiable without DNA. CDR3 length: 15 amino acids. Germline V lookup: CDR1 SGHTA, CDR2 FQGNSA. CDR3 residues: CASSLVSSSSYEQYF.

The CDR3: CSVEYRKSPGTYEQYF. The rearrangement joins TRBV29-1 to TRBJ2-7; TCRdb's D call, TRBD2, is unchecked because there is no DNA. The CDR3 spans 16 residues. The germline V gene has CDR1 SQVTM and CDR2 ANQGSEA.

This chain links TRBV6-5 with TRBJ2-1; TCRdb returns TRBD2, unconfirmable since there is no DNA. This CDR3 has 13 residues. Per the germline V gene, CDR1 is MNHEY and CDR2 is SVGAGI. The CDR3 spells CASSPREGYEQFF.

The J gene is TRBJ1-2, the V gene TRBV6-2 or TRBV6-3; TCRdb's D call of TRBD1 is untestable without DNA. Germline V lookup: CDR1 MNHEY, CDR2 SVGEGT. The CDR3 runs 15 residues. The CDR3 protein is CASSYLGGLNYGYTF.

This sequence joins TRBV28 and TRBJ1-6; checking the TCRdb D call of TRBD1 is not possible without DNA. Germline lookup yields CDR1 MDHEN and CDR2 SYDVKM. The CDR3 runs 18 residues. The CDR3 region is CASSSDVGGLSSDSPLHF.

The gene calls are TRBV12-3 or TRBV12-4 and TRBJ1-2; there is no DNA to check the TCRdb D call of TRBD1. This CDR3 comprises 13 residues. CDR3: CASSLWGTYGYTF.

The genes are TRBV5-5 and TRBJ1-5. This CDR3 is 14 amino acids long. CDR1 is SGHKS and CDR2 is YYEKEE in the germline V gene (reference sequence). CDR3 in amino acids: CASSPDGVNQPQHF.

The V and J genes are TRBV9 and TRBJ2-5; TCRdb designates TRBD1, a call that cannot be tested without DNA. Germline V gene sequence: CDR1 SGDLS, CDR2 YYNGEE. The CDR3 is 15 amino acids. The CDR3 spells CASSVDPGQIETQYF.

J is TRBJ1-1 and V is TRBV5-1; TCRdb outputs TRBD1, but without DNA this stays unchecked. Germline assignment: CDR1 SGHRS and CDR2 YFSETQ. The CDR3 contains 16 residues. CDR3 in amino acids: CASSLGGQVLNTEAFF.

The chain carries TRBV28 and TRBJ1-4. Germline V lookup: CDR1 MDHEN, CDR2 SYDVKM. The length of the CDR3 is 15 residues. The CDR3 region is CASTVREKSNEKLFF.

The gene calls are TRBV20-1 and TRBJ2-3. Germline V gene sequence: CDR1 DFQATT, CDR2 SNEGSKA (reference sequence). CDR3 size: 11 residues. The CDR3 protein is CSARVFDTQYF.

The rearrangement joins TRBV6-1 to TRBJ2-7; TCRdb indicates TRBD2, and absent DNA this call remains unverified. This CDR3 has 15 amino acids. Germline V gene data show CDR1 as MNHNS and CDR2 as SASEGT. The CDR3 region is CASSEEGSASYEQYF.

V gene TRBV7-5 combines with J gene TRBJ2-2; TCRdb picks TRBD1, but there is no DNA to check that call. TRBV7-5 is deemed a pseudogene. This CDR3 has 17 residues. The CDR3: CISVSEVDRGSTGELFF.

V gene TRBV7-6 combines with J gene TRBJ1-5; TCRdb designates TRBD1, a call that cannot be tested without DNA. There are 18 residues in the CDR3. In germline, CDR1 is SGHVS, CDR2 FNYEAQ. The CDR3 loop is CASSLSAGQGRSNQPQHF.

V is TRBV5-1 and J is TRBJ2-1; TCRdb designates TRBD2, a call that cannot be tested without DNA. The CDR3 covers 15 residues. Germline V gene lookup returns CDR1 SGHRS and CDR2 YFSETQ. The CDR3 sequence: CASSLKTSVGFWQFF.

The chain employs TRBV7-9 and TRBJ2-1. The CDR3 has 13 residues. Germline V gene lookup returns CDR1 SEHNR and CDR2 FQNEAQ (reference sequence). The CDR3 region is CASSLGVGVEQFF.

The CDR3 sequence is CAISSPGDGNEQFF. V gene TRBV10-3 combines with J gene TRBJ2-1; TCRdb's D gene call, TRBD1, goes unchecked for lack of DNA. The CDR3 is 14 amino acids. Germline V gene sequence: CDR1 ENHRY, CDR2 SYGVKD.

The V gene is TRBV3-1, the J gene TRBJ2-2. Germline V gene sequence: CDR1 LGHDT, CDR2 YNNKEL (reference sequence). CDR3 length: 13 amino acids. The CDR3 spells CASRVENTVELFF.

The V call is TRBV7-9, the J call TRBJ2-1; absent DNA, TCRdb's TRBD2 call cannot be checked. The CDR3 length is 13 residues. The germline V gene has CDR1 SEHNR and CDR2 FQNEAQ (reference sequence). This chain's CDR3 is CASEGPQYNEQFF.

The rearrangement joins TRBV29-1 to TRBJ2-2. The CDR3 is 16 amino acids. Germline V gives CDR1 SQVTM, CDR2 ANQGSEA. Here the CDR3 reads CSVRPQARRNTGELFF.

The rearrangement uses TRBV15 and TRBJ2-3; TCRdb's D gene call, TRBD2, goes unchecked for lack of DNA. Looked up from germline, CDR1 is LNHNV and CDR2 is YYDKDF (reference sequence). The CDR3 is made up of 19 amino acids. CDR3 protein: CATSDRLAGGGFGTDTQYF. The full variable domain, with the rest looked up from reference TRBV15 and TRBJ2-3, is DAMVIQNPRYQVTQFGKPVTLSCSQTLNHNVMYWYQQKSSQAPKLLFHYYDKDFNNEADTPDNFQSRRPNTSFCFLDIRSPGLGDTAMYLCATSDRLAGGGFGTDTQYFGPGTRLTVL.

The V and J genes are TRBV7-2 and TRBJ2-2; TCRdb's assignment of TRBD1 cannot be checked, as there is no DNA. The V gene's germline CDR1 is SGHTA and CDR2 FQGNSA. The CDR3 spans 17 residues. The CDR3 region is CASSLLYSGGVTGELFF.

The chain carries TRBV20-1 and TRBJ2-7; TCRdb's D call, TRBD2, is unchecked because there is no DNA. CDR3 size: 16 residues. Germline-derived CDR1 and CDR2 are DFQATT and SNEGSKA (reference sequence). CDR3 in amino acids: CSALPPRTSWVGEQYF.

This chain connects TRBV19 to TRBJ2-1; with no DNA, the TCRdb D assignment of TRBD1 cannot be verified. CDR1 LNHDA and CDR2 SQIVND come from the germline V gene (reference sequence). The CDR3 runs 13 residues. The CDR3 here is CASSITGYNEQFF.

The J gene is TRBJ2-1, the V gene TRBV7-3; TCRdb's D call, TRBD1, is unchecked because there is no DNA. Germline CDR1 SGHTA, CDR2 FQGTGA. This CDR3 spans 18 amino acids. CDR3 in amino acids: CASSNHLLMGGVYNEQFF. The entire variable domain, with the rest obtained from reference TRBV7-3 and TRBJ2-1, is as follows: GAGVSQTPSNKVTEKGKYVELRCDPISGHTALYWYRQSLGQGPEFLIYFQGTGAADDSGLPNDRFFAVRPEGSVSTLKIQRTERGDSAVYLCASSNHLLMGGVYNEQFFGPGTRLTVL.

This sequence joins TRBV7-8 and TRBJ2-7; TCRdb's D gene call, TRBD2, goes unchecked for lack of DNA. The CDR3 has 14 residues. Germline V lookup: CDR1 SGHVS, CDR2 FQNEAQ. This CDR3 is CASSSLAGGYEQYF.

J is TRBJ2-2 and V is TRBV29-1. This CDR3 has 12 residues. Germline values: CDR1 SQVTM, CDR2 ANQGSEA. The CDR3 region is CSVDGETGELFF.

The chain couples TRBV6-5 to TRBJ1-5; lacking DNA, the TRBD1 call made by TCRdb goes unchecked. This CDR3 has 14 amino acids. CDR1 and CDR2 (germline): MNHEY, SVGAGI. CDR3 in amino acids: CASSPGQANQPQHF.